This T cell receptor beta chain was captured in a study of cytomegalovirus exposure and HLA in healthy donors. PCR primers comprised 60 Vbeta and 13 Jbeta primers. Produced via immunoSEQ multiplex PCR; TCRdb's table is partial and in-frame only. The sample has roughly 120,000 clones; 77% are singletons. This CDR3 is built from 13 residues. From germline, CDR1 is LNHDA and CDR2 SQIVND (reference sequence). V shed 5 bases and J shed 2 bases, with 9 bases lying between them. The V and J genes are TRBV19 and TRBJ1-2; tentatively, D is TRBD1 (6 bases). Sample: PBMCs. This sequence originates from a human donor in good health. The CDR3 nucleotides read TGTGCCAGTAGTCCCACAGGGAACTATGGCTACACCTTC. The encoded protein is CASSPTGNYGYTF.